The entry that follows covers one T cell receptor (beta chain) sequence. This sample stems from a study of control samples from healthy donors and cancer patients. Germline V gene lookup returns CDR1 SGHNT and CDR2 YENEEA. Deletions cut 2 bases from V and 3 bases from J, with 16 bases between. This CDR3 contains 16 residues. Sequenced by immunoSEQ multiplex PCR; TCRdb stores in-frame clones only, minus some. The table lists 120,000 or so clones, 91% of them singletons, with approximately 8% in the top ten. The gene calls are TRBV11-3 and TRBJ1-1; no clear D gene. The sample was blood. This sequence originates from a woman under 30 in good health. This CDR3 is CASSLYEPRAYTEAFF. Here the CDR3 DNA reads TGTGCCAGCAGCTTATACGAGCCGAGGGCATACACTGAAGCTTTCTTT. The variable domain in full, completed from reference TRBV11-3 and TRBJ1-1, reads EAGVVQSPRYKIIEKKQPVAFWCNPISGHNTLYWYLQNLGQGPELLIRYENEEAVDDSQLPKDRFSAERLKGVDSTLKIQPAELGDSAVYLCASSLYEPRAYTEAFFGQGTRLTVV.